Sequencing of this TCR beta chain was carried out in a study of vaccination and CD4 T cells after COVID-19. Overall study context: Those taking part got two shots of either the BNT162b2 or the mRNA-1273 vaccine. Study-wide points: Only relatively few convalescent patients were studied, and early post-infection timepoints were not analyzed. The study found median SARS-CoV-2-reactive clonotypes rising from about 22 to 38, not significantly.

The treatment denotes: approximately nine-day PBMC culture with coronavirus spike peptide pools or control peptides (ViraFEST assay). Cultured CD4+ T cell DNA underwent sequencing with the Oncomine TCR Beta short-read assay. In this case, cultured CD4+ T cells provided the extracted genomic DNA. TCRdb re-derived calls from the PCR reads in MiXCR, one entry per CDR3 protein. The table shows some 17,000 distinct CDR3 sequences, with under 80% occurring only once. V was clipped by 3 bases and J by 10 bases; unmatched bases: 15. The V gene's germline CDR1 is LNHDA and CDR2 SQIVND (reference sequence). The CDR3 covers 16 residues. To note about this clonotype: Its antigen is currently unknown.

The sequenced sample was CD4+ T cells from blood, cultured in vitro. This TCR was recovered from a human donor who had recovered from COVID-19. The V gene is TRBV19, the J gene TRBJ1-5; 7 bases align to TRBD1. The DNA of the CDR3 is TGTGCCAGTAGTATGGATTCCTACAGGGGATATCGTCCCCAGCATTTT. The encoded protein is CASSMDSYRGYRPQHF.